The 26 T cell receptor beta chains below all came from one sample that was sequenced in a study of blood T cell repertoires in COVID-19. Some clones are missing from TCRdb's copy, which holds only in-frame ones; the method was immunoSEQ multiplex PCR. The repertoire includes some 250,000 clones, 82% of them detected once, and roughly an eighth sits in the top ten. The sample consisted of peripheral blood. The receptors were sampled from a woman in her sixties or seventies with active or convalescent COVID-19.

The gene calls are TRBV7-8 and TRBJ1-2, with D unresolved. This CDR3 is 15 amino acids long. CDR1 SGHVS and CDR2 FQNEAQ come from the germline V gene. V was shortened by 1 base and J by 8 bases, with 17 bases between the two germline ends. The CDR3 loop reads CASSLGATAGWGYTF. In nucleotides, the CDR3 is TGTGCCAGCAGCTTAGGGGCGACGGCGGGTTGGGGCTACACCTTC.

The J gene is TRBJ1-1, the V gene TRBV2, with 8 bases matching TRBD1. With 8 bases clipped from V and 0 bases from J, the junction kept 5 bases outside the gene matches. This CDR3 contains 14 residues. Germline lookup yields CDR1 SNHLY and CDR2 FYNNEI. The CDR3 loop reads CASDLQGVNTEAFF. Written as DNA, the CDR3 is TGTGCCAGCGATTTACAGGGGGTGAACACTGAAGCTTTCTTT. The full variable domain, with the rest looked up from reference TRBV2 and TRBJ1-1, is EPEVTQTPSHQVTQMGQEVILRCVPISNHLYFYWYRQILGQKVEFLVSFYNNEISEKSEIFDDQFSVERPDGSNFTLKIRSTKLEDSAMYFCASDLQGVNTEAFFGQGTRLTVV.

By share, this clone counts as medium-sized (0.01 to 0.1%). The chain recombines TRBV19 with TRBJ2-5, with D perhaps TRBD2 (7 bases). Germline V lookup: CDR1 LNHDA, CDR2 SQIVND (reference sequence). This CDR3 comprises 18 residues. Trimming left V 0 bases short and J 5 bases short, with 22 bases between. This CDR3 reads CASSIDPPTGGSAETQYF. CDR3 bases: TGTGCCAGTAGTATAGATCCTCCGACAGGCGGGAGTGCGGAGACCCAGTACTTC.

For the CDR3, the DNA is TGTGCCAGCAGTGTACTTTACGGCTCGGGAGAGCAGTACTTC. Its translation is CASSVLYGSGEQYF. The gene calls are TRBV2 and TRBJ2-7, with a tentative D call TRBD2 (5 bases). The V gene's germline CDR1 is SNHLY and CDR2 FYNNEI. Trimming shortened V by 4 bases and J by 7 bases, and 17 bases separated the two germline ends. The CDR3 sequence is 14 residues long.

This chain connects TRBV7-2 to TRBJ2-1; 11 bases agree with TRBD1. Germline assignment: CDR1 SGHTA and CDR2 FQGNSA. Germline trimming cut 1 base from V and 9 bases from J; bases unmatched to any gene: 5. There are 15 residues in the CDR3. Here the CDR3 reads CASSLGGTGGGEQFF. The CDR3 nucleotides read TGTGCCAGCAGCTTAGGAGGGACAGGGGGAGGTGAGCAGTTCTTC.

The chain joins TRBV10-3 to TRBJ1-2; D is unresolved. In germline, CDR1 is ENHRY, CDR2 SYGVKD. V gave up 0 bases and J gave up 5 bases, with 10 bases separating them. There are 14 residues in the CDR3. This CDR3 is CAISESAGQYGYTF. The CDR3 bases are TGTGCCATCAGTGAGTCTGCAGGTCAATATGGCTACACCTTC.

This clone was seen a handful of times. V usage is TRBV5-5 and J usage is TRBJ2-7, with 12 positions matching TRBD1. The CDR3 covers 14 residues. Germline values: CDR1 SGHKS, CDR2 YYEKEE (reference sequence). With 4 bases clipped from V and 4 bases from J, the junction kept 3 bases outside the gene matches. CDR3: CASSTGQGAYEQYF. CDR3 sequence (DNA): TGTGCCAGCAGCACGGGACAGGGGGCTTACGAGCAGTACTTC.

The genes are TRBV27 and TRBJ2-5; TRBD2 aligns across 12 bases. Germline V gene data show CDR1 as MNHEY and CDR2 as SMNVEV (reference sequence). This CDR3 comprises 15 residues. Losses at the gene ends were 6 bases for V and 5 bases for J; bases not matched to a gene: 7. The CDR3 DNA is TGTGCCAGCAGGCAAACTAGCGGGGGGCGGGAGACCCAGTACTTC. Protein product: CASRQTSGGRETQYF.

The J gene is TRBJ2-3, the V gene TRBV19; TRBD1 matches 9 bases. V shed 6 bases, J shed 6 bases, and the junction held 19 bases outside the gene matches. Germline values: CDR1 LNHDA, CDR2 SQIVND (reference sequence). The CDR3 totals 18 residues. This chain's CDR3 is CASSPGQGTWGTGDTQYF. Written as DNA, the CDR3 is TGTGCCAGTAGCCCGGGACAGGGCACCTGGGGCACTGGGGATACGCAGTATTTT. Combining the CDR3 with reference TRBV19 and TRBJ2-3 gives the whole variable domain DGGITQSPKYLFRKEGQNVTLSCEQNLNHDAMYWYRQDPGQGLRLIYYSQIVNDFQKGDIAEGYSVSREKKESFPLTVTSAQKNPTAFYLCASSPGQGTWGTGDTQYFGPGTRLTVL.

The CDR3 reads CASSMRTGELFF. The CDR3, as DNA: TGTGCCAGTAGTATGCGCACCGGGGAGCTGTTTTTT. The rearrangement links TRBV19 to TRBJ2-2; D gene unclear. This CDR3 is 12 amino acids long. Germline CDR1 reads LNHDA; CDR2 reads SQIVND (reference sequence). Trimming cost V 3 bases and J 4 bases, with 3 bases left between them.

This chain joins TRBV4-1 and TRBJ1-4; 8 bases are shared with TRBD1. CDR1 and CDR2 (germline): MGHRA, YSYEKL. Trimming cost V 0 bases and J 6 bases; bases outside gene matches: 6. CDR3 length: 16 residues. For the CDR3, the DNA is TGCGCCAGCAGCCAAGACAGGGGGCGTTGGGATGAAAAACTGTTTTTT. Residues: CASSQDRGRWDEKLFF.

The chain links TRBV24-1 to TRBJ2-1, with a weak D call TRBD1 (5 bases). V was clipped by 3 bases and J by 3 bases, with 5 bases between them. The CDR3 totals 13 residues. The germline V gene encodes CDR1 KGHDR and CDR2 SFDVKD. The CDR3 sequence: CATSDQGYNEQFF. CDR3 coding DNA: TGTGCCACCAGTGATCAGGGCTACAATGAGCAGTTCTTC.

The chain joins TRBV14 to TRBJ2-7; TRBD2 aligns across 10 bases. The CDR3 totals 16 residues. The J segment lost 0 bases and the V segment lost 2 bases, leaving 4 bases of the junction unmatched. CDR1 and CDR2 (germline): SGHDN, FVKESK. The CDR3 here is CASSQTSGASSYEQYF. The CDR3 DNA is TGTGCCAGCAGCCAAACTAGCGGGGCCTCCTCCTACGAGCAGTACTTC.

This chain joins TRBV29-1 and TRBJ2-2; 7 bases map to TRBD1. CDR1 is SQVTM, CDR2 ANQGSEA, per germline. CDR3 length: 16 residues. The trim removed 1 base at V and 0 bases at J, leaving 5 bases unmatched. CDR3 in amino acids: CSVEVLGQTNTGELFF. The CDR3 DNA reads as TGCAGCGTTGAAGTCTTGGGACAGACGAACACCGGGGAGCTGTTTTTT.

The sample holds one count of this clone. The gene calls are TRBV3-1 (or the pseudogene TRBV3-2) and TRBJ1-6; D gene ambiguous. V was clipped by 4 bases and J by 7 bases, with 14 bases between them. Germline V gives CDR1 LGHDT, CDR2 YNNKEL (reference sequence). The CDR3 consists of 15 residues. CDR3 loop: CASSRRHDPNSPLHF. In DNA form, the CDR3 reads TGTGCCAGCAGCCGCCGACACGACCCAAATTCACCCCTCCACTTT.

The CDR3: CASSLGRGRSNEKLFF. CDR3 coding DNA: TGTGCCAGCAGCCTCGGCCGGGGAAGGTCTAATGAAAAACTGTTTTTT. The chain joins TRBV6-2 or TRBV6-3 to TRBJ1-4, with unresolved D. Germline lookup yields CDR1 MNHEY and CDR2 SVGEGT. V lost 6 bases, J lost 3 bases, and 17 bases lay in between. The length of the CDR3 is 16 residues.

The chain uses TRBV30 and TRBJ1-6, with 9 bases identical to TRBD1. Germline V gene lookup returns CDR1 GTSNPN and CDR2 SVGIG (reference sequence). Trimming removed 5 bases from V and 10 bases from J; junction bases left unmatched: 9. The CDR3 extends over 14 amino acids. CDR3 nucleotide sequence: TGTGCCTGGGAGCCGGGACAGGGATCATCACCCCTCCACTTT. It specifies CAWEPGQGSSPLHF.

The gene calls are TRBV24-1 and TRBJ1-4, with 9 bases that match TRBD1. Looked up from germline, CDR1 is KGHDR and CDR2 is SFDVKD. J gave up 6 bases and V 6 bases, and 7 bases lay outside the gene matches. CDR3 length: 15 residues. This CDR3 is CATSTIRDRDEKLFF. The CDR3 nucleotides read TGTGCCACCAGTACAATCCGGGACAGGGATGAAAAACTGTTTTTT.

This chain uses TRBV29-1 with TRBJ2-2; TRBD1 matches at 11 bases. This CDR3 has 13 amino acids. Germline V CDR1 and CDR2: SQVTM, ANQGSEA. J gave up 6 bases and V 4 bases, and 1 base lay outside the gene matches. The CDR3: CSVGDRGAGELFF. The CDR3 nucleotides are TGCAGCGTTGGGGACAGGGGGGCCGGGGAGCTGTTTTTT.

The chain combines TRBV6-5 with TRBJ2-2, with D perhaps TRBD2 (6 bases). Germline V CDR1 and CDR2: MNHEY, SVGAGI. Trimming pared 2 bases from V and 3 bases from J, leaving 10 bases between. This CDR3 has 15 residues. In DNA, the CDR3 is TGTGCCAGCAGTTACGGAGGGTGGGACACCGGGGAGCTGTTTTTT. Its protein product is CASSYGGWDTGELFF.

The chain couples TRBV2 to TRBJ2-1; D possibly corresponds to TRBD1 (6 bases). Trimming removed 6 bases at V and 2 bases at J, with 11 bases between. This CDR3 is 14 amino acids long. Germline CDR1 reads SNHLY; CDR2 reads FYNNEI. DNA of the CDR3: TGTGCCAGCAGGGTACAGGGACCCTACAATGAGCAGTTCTTC. Protein sequence: CASRVQGPYNEQFF.

V gene TRBV19 combines with J gene TRBJ1-4, with D maybe TRBD1 (5 bases). Germline V gene sequence: CDR1 LNHDA, CDR2 SQIVND (reference sequence). The CDR3 sequence is 18 residues long. The V end was cut by 3 bases, the J end by 7 bases, with 24 bases between. CDR3 coding DNA: TGTGCCAGTAGTATCAGTGTTACGGGGACTGGTGTATCTGAAAAACTGTTTTTT. This translates into CASSISVTGTGVSEKLFF.

The chain has TRBV19 and TRBJ1-4; no reliable D call. CDR3 length equals 14 residues. Germline CDR1 reads LNHDA; CDR2 reads SQIVND (reference sequence). V dropped 5 bases and J dropped 4 bases, with 11 bases sitting between them. DNA of the CDR3: TGTGCCAGTAGTGTCGAGCCAATTAATGAAAAACTGTTTTTT. Its protein is CASSVEPINEKLFF.

The V and J genes are TRBV5-4 and TRBJ2-7; tentative D call: TRBD1 (5 bases). Germline lookup yields CDR1 SGHNT and CDR2 YYREEE (reference sequence). The CDR3 is 14 residues long. V was pared by 8 bases and J by 1 base, with 16 bases between. For the CDR3, the DNA is TGTGCCAGTAGTATGCAGGGAACTTCCTACGAGCAGTACTTC. Translated: CASSMQGTSYEQYF.

This rearrangement joins TRBV18 to TRBJ2-5, with D possibly matching TRBD1 (6 bases). Germline CDR1 is KGHSH and CDR2 is LQKENI. The CDR3 is 13 amino acids. Trimming removed 4 bases from V and 1 base from J, with 7 bases in between. CDR3 amino acids: CASSQGVQETQYF. In DNA, the CDR3 is TGTGCCAGCTCACAGGGGGTCCAAGAGACCCAGTACTTC.

V gene TRBV6-6 combines with J gene TRBJ1-5; 8 bases line up with TRBD1. Germline CDR1 MNHNY, CDR2 SVGAGI (reference sequence). V trimming: 2 bases; J trimming: 6 bases; junction bases outside the gene matches: 9. There are 16 residues in the CDR3. In DNA form, the CDR3 reads TGTGCCAGCAGTTACGCAGGGGGCGGATCGGGTCAGCCCCAGCATTTT. As protein: CASSYAGGGSGQPQHF.